These T cell receptor beta chains were read from a single sample in a study of blood T cell repertoires in COVID-19. This table comes from immunoSEQ multiplex PCR, and its TCRdb copy is limited to in-frame clones, with some not included. The sample yields about 150,000 clones, 79% seen once. Input material: peripheral blood. The receptors shown here come from a woman in her sixties or seventies with COVID-19, enrolled during active disease. Each CDR3 is given with its conserved first and last residue. The order of the fields is J gene, V gene, D gene, clone size, CDR3 DNA, CDR3 protein. D genes are given only for firm matches. The listing skips clone size in some rows; elsewhere it reads once, few, many or a size class.

J: TRBJ2-5
V: TRBV4-2
D: NA
size: NA
DNA: TGTGCCAGCAGCCAACAGTACCAAGAGACCCAGTACTTC
CDR3: CASSQQYQETQYF

J: TRBJ2-7
V: TRBV28
D: NA
size: NA
DNA: TGTGCCAGCATCGGGGAAGGAATTAGTTCCTACGAGCAGTACTTC
CDR3: CASIGEGISSYEQYF

J: TRBJ2-7
V: TRBV11-2
D: NA
size: NA
DNA: TGTGCCAGCAGCCTCGGACAGACGGGCCACGAGCAGTACTTC
CDR3: CASSLGQTGHEQYF

J: TRBJ1-2
V: TRBV6-5
D: NA
size: NA
DNA: TGTGCCAGCAGCCCCCCAACTAACGGTGGCTACACCTTC
CDR3: CASSPPTNGGYTF

J: TRBJ1-2
V: TRBV18
D: TRBD1
size: NA
DNA: TGTGCCAGCTCACCATCAGGGACAGGGGGCGTCTATGGCTACACCTTC
CDR3: CASSPSGTGGVYGYTF

J: TRBJ2-7
V: TRBV14
D: NA
size: NA
DNA: TGTGCCAGCAGCAAAAGGACAGTCTACGAGCAGTACTTC
CDR3: CASSKRTVYEQYF

J: TRBJ1-2
V: TRBV27
D: TRBD1
size: NA
DNA: TGTGCCAGCAGGCCGACAGGGCAAACTTATGGCTACACCTTC
CDR3: CASRPTGQTYGYTF

J: TRBJ2-5
V: TRBV7-2
D: TRBD2
size: NA
DNA: TGTGCCAGCAGCTTAGGCGGGGGGGCCAGAGAGACCCAGTACTTC
CDR3: CASSLGGGARETQYF

J: TRBJ2-2
V: TRBV6-5
D: NA
size: NA
DNA: TGTGCCAGCAGCCTGGTTTCGGCCGGGGAGCTGTTTTTT
CDR3: CASSLVSAGELFF

J: TRBJ2-7
V: TRBV30
D: TRBD1
size: NA
DNA: TGTGCCTGGAGTGGTCGGGGGTGGGACAGGCCATCCTACGAGCAGTACTTC
CDR3: CAWSGRGWDRPSYEQYF

J: TRBJ2-5
V: TRBV5-8
D: NA
size: NA
DNA: TGTGCCAGCAGCTTGGTACTGACATCGGGGGAAGAGACCCAGTACTTC
CDR3: CASSLVLTSGEETQYF

J: TRBJ1-1
V: TRBV5-8
D: TRBD1
size: NA
DNA: TGTGCCAGCAGCTTACAGGGGTGGGACACTGAAGCTTTCTTT
CDR3: CASSLQGWDTEAFF

J: TRBJ2-7
V: TRBV2
D: NA
size: once
DNA: TGTGCCTCCCAGGAGCAGTACTTC
CDR3: CASQEQYF

J: TRBJ1-6
V: TRBV11-2
D: NA
size: NA
DNA: TGTGCCAGCAGCTTATCCAGGGTTCTGGGGTCACCCCTCCACTTT
CDR3: CASSLSRVLGSPLHF

J: TRBJ2-7
V: TRBV6-5
D: TRBD2
size: NA
DNA: TGTGCCAGCAGTTACTCAAGCGGGGGGGTCGACGAGCAGTACTTC
CDR3: CASSYSSGGVDEQYF

J: TRBJ1-1
V: TRBV6-5
D: TRBD1
size: once
DNA: TGTGCCAGCAGTTACCAGGACAGGCTGAACACTGAAGCTTTCTTT
CDR3: CASSYQDRLNTEAFF

J: TRBJ2-7
V: TRBV28
D: NA
size: NA
DNA: TGTGCCAGCAGTTCCCGGGACGAGCAGTACTTC
CDR3: CASSSRDEQYF

J: TRBJ2-3
V: TRBV29-1
D: TRBD1
size: NA
DNA: TGCAGCGTAGGGACAGGGACAGATACGCAGTATTTT
CDR3: CSVGTGTDTQYF

J: TRBJ1-3
V: TRBV7-3
D: TRBD1
size: NA
DNA: TGTGCCAGCAGCTTAATGAATCAGGGGGAACCTGGAAACACCATATATTTT
CDR3: CASSLMNQGEPGNTIYF

J: TRBJ2-1
V: TRBV7-9
D: NA
size: once
DNA: TGTGCCAGCAAGAGGTGGAGTGAGCAGTTCTTC
CDR3: CASKRWSEQFF